These 4 T cell receptor beta chains came from one sample sequenced in a study of shared clonotypes between healthy human individuals. TCRdb's copy holds only in-frame clones and misses some; the assay was immunoSEQ multiplex PCR. The data show some 1,600,000 clones, 98% seen once. Sequences were obtained from naive CD4+ T cells sorted from blood. Documented subset: CD45RA+ positively selected. The source is a man aged 30-40 years in good health.

This clone was detected only once. V gene TRBV19 combines with J gene TRBJ2-7; perhaps TRBD2 as D (5 bases). The germline gives CDR1 LNHDA, CDR2 SQIVND (reference sequence). The CDR3 contains 13 residues. Trimming removed 6 bases from V and 1 base from J, with 10 bases in between. The CDR3 sequence is CASSPEGSYEQYF. The DNA of the CDR3 is TGTGCCAGTAGCCCTGAGGGTTCCTACGAGCAGTACTTC. Based on the CDR3 plus reference TRBV19 and TRBJ2-7, the full variable domain is DGGITQSPKYLFRKEGQNVTLSCEQNLNHDAMYWYRQDPGQGLRLIYYSQIVNDFQKGDIAEGYSVSREKKESFPLTVTSAQKNPTAFYLCASSPEGSYEQYFGPGTRLTVT.

V and J are TRBV27 and TRBJ2-1; 10 bases are a match to TRBD2. Germline V lookup: CDR1 MNHEY, CDR2 SMNVEV (reference sequence). Trimming took 7 bases from V and 2 from J; bases not matched to a gene: 5. CDR3 length equals 15 residues. The CDR3 here is CASNPAGGPYNEQFF. The CDR3 bases are TGTGCCAGCAATCCAGCGGGAGGGCCCTACAATGAGCAGTTCTTC.

The chain joins TRBV9 to TRBJ2-6; 8 positions match TRBD1. Germline CDR1 reads SGDLS; CDR2 reads YYNGEE. The CDR3 loop spans 19 amino acids. V was pared by 0 bases and J by 0 bases, with 8 bases of the junction left unmatched. The CDR3 region has the DNA TGTGCCAGCAGCGTAGCTCCCAGGGGGCCAGGCTCTGGGGCCAACGTCCTGACTTTC. Residues: CASSVAPRGPGSGANVLTF.

The chain combines TRBV27 with TRBJ2-3; 8 nucleotides line up with TRBD2. The germline CDR1 and CDR2 sequences are MNHEY and SMNVEV (reference sequence). CDR3 length: 14 amino acids. The V gene end was trimmed by 8 bases and the J gene end by 7 bases; junction bases not matched to a gene: 11. DNA of the CDR3: TGTGCCAGCCGCTTAGCGGGATCGGCCAATACGCAGTATTTT. Encoded protein: CASRLAGSANTQYF.